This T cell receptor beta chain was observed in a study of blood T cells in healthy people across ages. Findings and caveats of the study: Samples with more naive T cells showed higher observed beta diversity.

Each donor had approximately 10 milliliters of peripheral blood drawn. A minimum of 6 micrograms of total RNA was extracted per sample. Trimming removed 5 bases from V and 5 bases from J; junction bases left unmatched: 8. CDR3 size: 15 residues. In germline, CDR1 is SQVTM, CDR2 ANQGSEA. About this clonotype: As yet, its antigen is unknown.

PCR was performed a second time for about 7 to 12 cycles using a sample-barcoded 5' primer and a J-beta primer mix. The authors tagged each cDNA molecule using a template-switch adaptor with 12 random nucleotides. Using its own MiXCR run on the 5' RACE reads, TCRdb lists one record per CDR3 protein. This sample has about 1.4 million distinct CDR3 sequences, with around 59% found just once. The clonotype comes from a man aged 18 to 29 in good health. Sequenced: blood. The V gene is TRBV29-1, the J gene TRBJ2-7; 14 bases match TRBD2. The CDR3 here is CSVSGLAGGRNEQYF. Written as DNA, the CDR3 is TGCAGCGTTTCCGGACTAGCGGGGGGTCGGAACGAGCAGTACTTC.